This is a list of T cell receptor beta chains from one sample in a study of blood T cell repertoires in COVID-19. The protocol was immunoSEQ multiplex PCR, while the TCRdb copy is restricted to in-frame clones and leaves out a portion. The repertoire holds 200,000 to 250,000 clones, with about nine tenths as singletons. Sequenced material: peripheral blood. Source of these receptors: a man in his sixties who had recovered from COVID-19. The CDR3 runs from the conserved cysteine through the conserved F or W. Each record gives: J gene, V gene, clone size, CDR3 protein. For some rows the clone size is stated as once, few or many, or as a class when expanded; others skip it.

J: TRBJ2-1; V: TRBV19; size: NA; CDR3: CASSINGLAVDEQFF
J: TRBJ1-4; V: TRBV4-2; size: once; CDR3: CASSLSGTGGEKLFF
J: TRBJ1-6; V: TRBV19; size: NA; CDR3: CASSSEGSDSPLHF
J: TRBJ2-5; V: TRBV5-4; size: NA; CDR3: CASSFRETQYF
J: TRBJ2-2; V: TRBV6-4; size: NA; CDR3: CASIQTVGGTGELFF
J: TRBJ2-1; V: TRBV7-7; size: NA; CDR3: CASSPSTSGTYNEQFF
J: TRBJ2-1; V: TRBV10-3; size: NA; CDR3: CAISGLAGVGEQFF
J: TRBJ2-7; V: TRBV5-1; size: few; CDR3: CASSQTGGSYEQYF
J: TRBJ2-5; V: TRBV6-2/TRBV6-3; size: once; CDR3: CASSLRLATQETQYF
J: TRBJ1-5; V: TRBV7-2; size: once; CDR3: CASSFGVRQPQHF
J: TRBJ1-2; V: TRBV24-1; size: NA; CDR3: CATSGAVGYTF
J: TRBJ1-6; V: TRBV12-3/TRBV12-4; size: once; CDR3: CASSLKGDSPLHF
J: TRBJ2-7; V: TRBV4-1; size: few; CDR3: CASSLWTSGSYEQYF
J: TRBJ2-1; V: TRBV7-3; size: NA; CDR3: CASSIGSRGSYNEQFF
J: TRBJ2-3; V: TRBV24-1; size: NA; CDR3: CATSDALAGGVTDTQYF
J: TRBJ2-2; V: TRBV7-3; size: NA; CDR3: CASSPTGAQNTGELFF
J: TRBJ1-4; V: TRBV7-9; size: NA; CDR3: CASSDGDRVEKLFF
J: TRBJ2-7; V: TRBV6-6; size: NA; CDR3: CASSATISYYEQYF
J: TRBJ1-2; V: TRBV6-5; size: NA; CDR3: CASSRTGGSGYTF
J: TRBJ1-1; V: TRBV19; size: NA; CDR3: CASSITLQGRAFF
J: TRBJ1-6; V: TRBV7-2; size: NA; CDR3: CASTPTVVYNSPLHF
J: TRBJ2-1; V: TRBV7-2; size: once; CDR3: CASSLRQASGTYNEQFF
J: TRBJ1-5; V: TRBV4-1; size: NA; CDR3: CASSHLKGGGNQPQHF
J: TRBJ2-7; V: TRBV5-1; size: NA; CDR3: CASSLRETYEQYF
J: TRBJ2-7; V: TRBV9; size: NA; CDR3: CASSVRDRGDEQYF
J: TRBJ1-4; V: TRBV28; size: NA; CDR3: CASSKTGQKLFF
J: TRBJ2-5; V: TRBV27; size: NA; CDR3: CASSSLAGVQTQYF
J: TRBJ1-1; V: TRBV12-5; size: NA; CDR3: CASGLQTGLNTEAFF